This TCR beta chain is from a study of shared clonotypes between healthy human individuals. Whole-study results and caveats: Researchers found naive subsets generally carried larger estimated richness than memory subsets. In the sorted subsets, rarefaction showed sequencing was incomplete despite large depth.

Nashville, Tennessee was home to all donors, who were Caucasian adults. V dropped 2 bases and J dropped 0; count of bases not matched to a gene: 10. This CDR3 has 18 amino acids. CDR1 MGHRA and CDR2 YSYEKL come from the germline V gene. Authors' processing steps: In the immunoSEQ data, sequences were junction-only and lacked quality scores, so filtering differed. Generated by immunoSEQ multiplex PCR, the TCRdb table keeps only in-frame clones and is missing some. Clone size and V and J calls were adopted from that table, with D and trimming inferred from the DNA. The table has around 2,000,000 clones, 85% to 95% seen once. As for this clone: What it binds is not known.

The TCR was taken from a young man in good health. Material: naive CD4+ T cells sorted from blood. Sample subset: CD45RA+ positively selected. This chain connects TRBV4-1 to TRBJ1-5; 7 nucleotides align to TRBD1. CDR3 protein: CASSQSPGQKNSNQPQHF. In DNA, the CDR3 is TGCGCCAGCAGCCAATCTCCGGGACAGAAAAATAGCAATCAGCCCCAGCATTTT.